One T cell receptor (beta chain) is described in this entry. No antigen is known for it. The junction departs from germline at one end; a sequencing error may be responsible. This record belongs to a study of T cell repertoires in cytomegalovirus infection. Study-level background: HLA-B-restricted CMV epitopes that are well studied were used alongside recently identified HLA-C-restricted ones. Study observations and caveats: Frequencies of public TCR beta families were cumulated, and this identified carriers of CMV plus the relevant HLA. In two of eight donors, the top clonotype was HLA-C-restricted CMV-specific.

TCRdb recomputed calls from the reads with MiXCR, one row per CDR3 protein. The profile covers under 350,000 distinct CDR3 sequences, with roughly a fifth appearing a single time and about 21% taken by the ten largest. Per the germline V gene, CDR1 is SNHLY and CDR2 is FYNNEI. The CDR3 has 14 residues. The sample here was cultured PBMCs, taken from culture after CMV antigen stimulation. J is TRBJ1-5 and V is TRBV2; a possible D gene is TRBD1 (6 bases). The sequence came from a human donor in good health (CMV status not recorded). Some clones in this sample may be carry-over from other donors' samples. The CDR3 loop reads CASGETGTNQPQHF. CDR3 coding DNA: TGTGCCAGCGGTGAAACAGGGACCAATCAGCCCCAGCATTTT.